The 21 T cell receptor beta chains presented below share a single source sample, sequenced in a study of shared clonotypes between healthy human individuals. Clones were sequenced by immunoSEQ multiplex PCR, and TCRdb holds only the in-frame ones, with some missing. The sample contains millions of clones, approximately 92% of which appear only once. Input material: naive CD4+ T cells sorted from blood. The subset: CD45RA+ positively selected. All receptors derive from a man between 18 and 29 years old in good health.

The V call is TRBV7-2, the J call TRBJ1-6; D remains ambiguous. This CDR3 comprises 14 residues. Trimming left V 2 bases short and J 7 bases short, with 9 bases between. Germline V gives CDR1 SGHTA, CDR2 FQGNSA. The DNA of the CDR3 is TGTGCCAGCAGCTTACGCACAGAAAATTCACCCCTCCACTTT. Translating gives CASSLRTENSPLHF.

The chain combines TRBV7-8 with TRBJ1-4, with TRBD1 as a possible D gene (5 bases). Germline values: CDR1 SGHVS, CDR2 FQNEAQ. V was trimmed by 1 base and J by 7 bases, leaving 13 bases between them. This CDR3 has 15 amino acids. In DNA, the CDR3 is TGTGCCAGCAGCTTAGTGCCGGGGGTGGGTGAAAAACTGTTTTTT. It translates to CASSLVPGVGEKLFF.

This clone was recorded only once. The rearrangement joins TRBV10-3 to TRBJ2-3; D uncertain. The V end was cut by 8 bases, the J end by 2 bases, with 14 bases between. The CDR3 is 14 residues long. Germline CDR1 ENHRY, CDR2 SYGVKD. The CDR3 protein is CAIRDLVPTDTQYF. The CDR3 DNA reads TGTGCCATCCGCGACTTGGTGCCCACAGATACGCAGTATTTT.

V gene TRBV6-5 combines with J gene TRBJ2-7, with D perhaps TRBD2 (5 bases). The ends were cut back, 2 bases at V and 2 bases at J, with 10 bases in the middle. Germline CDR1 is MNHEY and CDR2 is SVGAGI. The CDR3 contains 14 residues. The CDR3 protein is CASSYLKRAYEQYF. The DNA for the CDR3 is TGTGCCAGCAGTTACCTTAAGAGGGCCTACGAGCAGTACTTC.

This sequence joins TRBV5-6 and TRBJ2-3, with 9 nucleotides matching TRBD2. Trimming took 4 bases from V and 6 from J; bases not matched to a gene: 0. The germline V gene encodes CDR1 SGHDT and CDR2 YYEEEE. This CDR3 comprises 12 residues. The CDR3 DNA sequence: TGTGCCAGCAGCGGACTAGCGGATACGCAGTATTTT. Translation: CASSGLADTQYF.

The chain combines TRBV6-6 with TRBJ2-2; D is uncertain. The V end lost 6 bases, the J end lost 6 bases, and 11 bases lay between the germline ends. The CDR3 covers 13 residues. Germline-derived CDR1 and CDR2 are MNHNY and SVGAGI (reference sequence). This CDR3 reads CASSPAWAGELFF. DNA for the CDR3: TGTGCCAGCAGCCCCGCCTGGGCCGGGGAGCTGTTTTTT.

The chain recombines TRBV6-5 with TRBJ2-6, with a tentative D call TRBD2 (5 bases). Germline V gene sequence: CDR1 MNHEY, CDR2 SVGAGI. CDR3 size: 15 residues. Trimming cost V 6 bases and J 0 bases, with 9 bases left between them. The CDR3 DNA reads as TGTGCCAGCAGCCTAGAGGGCTCTGGGGCCAACGTCCTGACTTTC. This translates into CASSLEGSGANVLTF.

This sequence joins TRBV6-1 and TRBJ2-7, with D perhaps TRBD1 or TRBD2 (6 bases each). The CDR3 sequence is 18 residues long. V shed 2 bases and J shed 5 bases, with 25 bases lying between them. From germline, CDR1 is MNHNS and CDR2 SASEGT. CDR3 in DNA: TGTGCCAGCAGTGAAATATATAGGTCGTTAGGGGGGCAGAACGAGCAGTACTTC. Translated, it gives CASSEIYRSLGGQNEQYF.

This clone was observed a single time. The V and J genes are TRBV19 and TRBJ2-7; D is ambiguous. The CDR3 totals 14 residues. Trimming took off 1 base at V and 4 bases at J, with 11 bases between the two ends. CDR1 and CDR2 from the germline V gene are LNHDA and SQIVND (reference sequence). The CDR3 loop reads CASSIGVMNYEQYF. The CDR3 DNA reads TGTGCCAGTAGTATAGGCGTTATGAATTACGAGCAGTACTTC.

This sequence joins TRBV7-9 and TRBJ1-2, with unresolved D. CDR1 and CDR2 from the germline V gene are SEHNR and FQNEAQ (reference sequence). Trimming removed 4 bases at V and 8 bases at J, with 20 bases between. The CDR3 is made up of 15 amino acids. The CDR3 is CASSSPSYGRGGYTF. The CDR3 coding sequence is TGTGCCAGCAGCTCACCCTCTTACGGGAGAGGGGGCTACACCTTC.

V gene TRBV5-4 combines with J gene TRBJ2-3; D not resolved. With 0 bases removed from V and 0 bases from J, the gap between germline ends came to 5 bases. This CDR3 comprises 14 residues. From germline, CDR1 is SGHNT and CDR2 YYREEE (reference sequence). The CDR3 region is CASSLGSSTDTQYF. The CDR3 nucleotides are TGTGCCAGCAGCTTGGGATCTAGCACAGATACGCAGTATTTT. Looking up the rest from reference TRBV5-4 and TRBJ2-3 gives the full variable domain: ETGVTQSPTHLIKTRGQQVTLRCSSQSGHNTVSWYQQALGQGPQFIFQYYREEENGRGNFPPRFSGLQFPNYSSELNVNALELDDSALYLCASSLGSSTDTQYFGPGTRLTVL.

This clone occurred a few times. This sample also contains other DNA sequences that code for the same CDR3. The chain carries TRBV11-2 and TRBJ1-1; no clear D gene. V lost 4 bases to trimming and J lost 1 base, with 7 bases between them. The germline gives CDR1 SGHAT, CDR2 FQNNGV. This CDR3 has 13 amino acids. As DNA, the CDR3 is TGTGCCAGCAGCTCGCGGGGGAACACTGAAGCTTTCTTT. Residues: CASSSRGNTEAFF. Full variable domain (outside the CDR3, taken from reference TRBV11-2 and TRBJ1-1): EAGVAQSPRYKIIEKRQSVAFWCNPISGHATLYWYQQILGQGPKLLIQFQNNGVVDDSQLPKDRFSAERLKGVDSTLKIQPAKLEDSAVYLCASSSRGNTEAFFGQGTRLTVV.

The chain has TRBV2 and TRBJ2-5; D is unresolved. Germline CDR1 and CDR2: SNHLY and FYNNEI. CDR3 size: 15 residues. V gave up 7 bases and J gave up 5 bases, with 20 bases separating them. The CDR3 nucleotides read TGTGCCAGCAACCCTCTCGAAGCAGGAGCGGAGACCCAGTACTTC. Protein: CASNPLEAGAETQYF.

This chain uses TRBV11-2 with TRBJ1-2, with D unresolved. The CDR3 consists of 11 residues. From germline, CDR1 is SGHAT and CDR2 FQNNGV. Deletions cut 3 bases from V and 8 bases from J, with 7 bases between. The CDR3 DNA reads TGTGCCAGCAGCTTCCTCCGGGGCTACACCTTC. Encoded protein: CASSFLRGYTF.

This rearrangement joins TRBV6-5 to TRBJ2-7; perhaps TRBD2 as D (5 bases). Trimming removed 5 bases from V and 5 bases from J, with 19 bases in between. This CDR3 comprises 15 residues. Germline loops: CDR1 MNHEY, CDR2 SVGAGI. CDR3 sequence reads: CASSNPGLGFNEQYF. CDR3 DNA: TGTGCCAGCAGTAACCCCGGACTGGGGTTCAACGAGCAGTACTTC.

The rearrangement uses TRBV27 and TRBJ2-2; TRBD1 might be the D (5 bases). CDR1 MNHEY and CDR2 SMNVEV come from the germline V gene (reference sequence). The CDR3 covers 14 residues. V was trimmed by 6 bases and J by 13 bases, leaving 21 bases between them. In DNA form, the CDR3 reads TGTGCCAGCAGCCAAAGAAACGGACATGTTTCGCTGTTTTTT. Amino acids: CASSQRNGHVSLFF.

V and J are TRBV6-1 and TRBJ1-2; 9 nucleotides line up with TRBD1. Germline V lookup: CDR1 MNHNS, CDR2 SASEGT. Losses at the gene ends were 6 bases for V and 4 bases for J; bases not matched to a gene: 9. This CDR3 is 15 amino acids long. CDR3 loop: CASSPQGAGGYGYTF. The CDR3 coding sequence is TGTGCCAGCAGCCCACAGGGGGCAGGAGGCTATGGCTACACCTTC.

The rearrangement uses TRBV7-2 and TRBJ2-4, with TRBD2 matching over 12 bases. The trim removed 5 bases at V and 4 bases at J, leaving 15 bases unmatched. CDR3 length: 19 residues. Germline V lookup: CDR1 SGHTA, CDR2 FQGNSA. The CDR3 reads CASSRAGPPSGRGKNIQYF. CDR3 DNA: TGTGCCAGCAGCCGGGCAGGACCCCCTAGCGGGAGGGGTAAAAACATTCAGTACTTC.

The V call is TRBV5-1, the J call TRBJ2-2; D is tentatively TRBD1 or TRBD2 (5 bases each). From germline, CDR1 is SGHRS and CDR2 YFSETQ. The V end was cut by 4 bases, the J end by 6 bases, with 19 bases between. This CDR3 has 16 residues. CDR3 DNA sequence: TGCGCCAGCAGCAGTGGGACCCCCGAATGGTCCGGGGAGCTGTTTTTT. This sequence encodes CASSSGTPEWSGELFF.

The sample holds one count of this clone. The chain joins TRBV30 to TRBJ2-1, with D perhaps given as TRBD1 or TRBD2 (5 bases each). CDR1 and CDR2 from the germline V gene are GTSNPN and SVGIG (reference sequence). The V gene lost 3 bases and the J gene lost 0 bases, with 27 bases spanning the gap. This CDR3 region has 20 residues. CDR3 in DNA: TGTGCCTGGAGGACCGGGACGATTCACGATGCCTACAGCTCCTACAATGAGCAGTTCTTC. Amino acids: CAWRTGTIHDAYSSYNEQFF.

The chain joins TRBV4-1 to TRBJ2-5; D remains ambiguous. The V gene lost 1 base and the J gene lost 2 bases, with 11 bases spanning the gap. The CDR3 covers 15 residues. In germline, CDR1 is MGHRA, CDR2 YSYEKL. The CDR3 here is CASSQGVGRQETQYF. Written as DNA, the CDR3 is TGCGCCAGCAGCCAAGGGGTTGGACGGCAAGAGACCCAGTACTTC.